Sequencing of this TCR beta chain was carried out in a study of T cell responses to AZD1222 COVID-19 vaccine. Findings and caveats of the study: CD4 TCRs associated with vaccination spanned spike, dominating at 160-218 and 743-854. Repertoires were obtained only post-peak T cell response. A mostly white British donor set with more females was recruited, and clonal diversity was possibly underestimated. Among AZD1222 vaccinees, only six or seven were seropositive at baseline.

Produced via immunoSEQ multiplex PCR; TCRdb's table is partial and in-frame only. The table lists tens of thousands of clones, approximately 79% of them singletons. This clone was detected a few times. The antigen is undetermined. Germline assignment: CDR1 SGDLS and CDR2 YYNGEE. The CDR3 is 13 residues long. V lost 4 bases, J lost 8 bases, and 7 bases stayed unmatched. The TCR comes from an adult in good health. Here the sequenced sample was peripheral blood, taken on day 0 of MenACWY control vaccination. The chain combines TRBV9 with TRBJ1-1; 8 bases are shared with TRBD1. This CDR3 reads CASSQTRTGEAFF. Written as DNA, the CDR3 is TGTGCCAGCAGCCAAACTAGGACAGGGGAAGCTTTCTTT.